A single T cell receptor beta chain is shown here with its context. Its antigen is still unknown. Measured with immunoSEQ multiplex PCR; TCRdb has only the in-frame clones, and not every one. This table has 55,000 to 80,000 clones, about 88% appearing once. This record belongs to a study of OX40 agonist ivuxolimab in advanced cancers. Study at large: Ivuxolimab, an agonistic anti-OX40 (CD134) antibody, was given to patients. Recorded diagnoses for dose-escalation patients were hepatocellular carcinoma, melanoma, renal cell or head and neck cancer. Whole-study findings and limits: Certain nonresponders likewise exhibited a low normalized T-cell clonal expansion. Researchers did not determine the expanded peripheral T cells' antigen specificity.

The germline V gene encodes CDR1 SGHDT and CDR2 YYEEEE. The CDR3 has 15 residues. The ends lost 5 bases at V and 1 base at J; junction bases unmatched: 6. The chain employs TRBV5-6 and TRBJ1-3, with 7 bases lining up with TRBD1. The sequencing used CD4+ or CD8+ T cells sorted from blood, collected in a trial of the OX40 agonist ivuxolimab. This TCR was recovered from an adult with an advanced solid tumor such as melanoma, head and neck, liver or kidney cancer. CDR3 sequence: CASSRTTGSGNTIYF. The CDR3 nucleotides are TGTGCCAGCAGTCGGACGACAGGGTCTGGAAACACCATATATTTT.